Below are 5 T cell receptor beta chains sequenced from a single sample in a study of neoadjuvant nivolumab and ipilimumab in lung cancer (dated by TCRdb to 2018 to 2020). This sample's time point label indicates: pretherapy, before neoadjuvant immune checkpoint inhibitors. The library relied on the immunoSEQ multiplex PCR assay. TCRdb re-hosts the immuneACCESS table, in-frame sequences only. Its copies lack some clones; in the studies checked, an unresolved V gene accounts for under half of them, and the cause for the rest is not known. The sample has approximately 2,500 clones on record, about 85% of them singletons. Roughly 2.3% of the sample rests with the top ten. This specimen was tumor tissue, taken before neoadjuvant nivolumab, alone or with ipilimumab. The source is an adult with non-small cell lung cancer.

V usage is TRBV5-5 and J usage is TRBJ2-7, with D possibly being TRBD1 or TRBD2 (5 bases each). The CDR3 runs to 15 residues. Germline V gene sequence: CDR1 SGHKS, CDR2 YYEKEE (reference sequence). Trimming pared 3 bases from V and 4 bases from J, leaving 17 bases between. The CDR3 here is CASSSTSGGPYEQYF. The CDR3 DNA is TGTGCCAGCAGCTCTACCTCTGGGGGACCATACGAGCAGTACTTC.

This clone was found once. This sequence joins TRBV28 and TRBJ2-3, with D unclear. V was cut by 6 bases and J by 3 bases, with 22 bases left in between. This CDR3 comprises 17 residues. Germline CDR1 MDHEN, CDR2 SYDVKM. The CDR3 loop reads CASSPAPRWPTTDTQYF. The CDR3 DNA reads as TGTGCCAGCAGCCCCGCCCCTCGGTGGCCTACTACAGATACGCAGTATTTT.

This chain joins TRBV28 and TRBJ2-3, with 7 bases fitting TRBD1. The CDR3 sequence is 15 residues long. Per germline, CDR1 MDHEN and CDR2 SYDVKM. Losses at the gene ends were 3 bases for V and 2 bases for J; bases not matched to a gene: 5. CDR3 loop: CASSLGQRNTDTQYF. CDR3 DNA sequence: TGTGCCAGCAGTTTGGGACAGAGAAACACAGATACGCAGTATTTT. Full variable domain (remainder filled in from reference TRBV28 and TRBJ2-3): DVKVTQSSRYLVKRTGEKVFLECVQDMDHENMFWYRQDPGLGLRLIYFSYDVKMKEKGDIPEGYSVSREKKERFSLILESASTNQTSMYLCASSLGQRNTDTQYFGPGTRLTVL.

This rearrangement joins TRBV19 to TRBJ2-6, with D perhaps matching TRBD2 (5 bases). Per germline, CDR1 LNHDA and CDR2 SQIVND (reference sequence). V was shortened by 5 bases and J by 0 bases, with 11 bases between the two germline ends. This CDR3 has 16 residues. The CDR3 sequence: CASSLGLVSGANVLTF. CDR3 sequence (DNA): TGTGCCAGTAGTCTCGGACTGGTCTCTGGGGCCAACGTCCTGACTTTC.

The gene calls are TRBV6-1 and TRBJ1-3, with D maybe TRBD1 (5 bases). The germline gives CDR1 MNHNS, CDR2 SASEGT. V lost 6 bases, J lost 2 bases, and 14 bases lay in between. The CDR3 length is 15 residues. The CDR3 here is CASRLLDNTGNTIYF. The CDR3, as DNA: TGTGCCAGCAGGCTATTGGACAATACTGGAAACACCATATATTTT.